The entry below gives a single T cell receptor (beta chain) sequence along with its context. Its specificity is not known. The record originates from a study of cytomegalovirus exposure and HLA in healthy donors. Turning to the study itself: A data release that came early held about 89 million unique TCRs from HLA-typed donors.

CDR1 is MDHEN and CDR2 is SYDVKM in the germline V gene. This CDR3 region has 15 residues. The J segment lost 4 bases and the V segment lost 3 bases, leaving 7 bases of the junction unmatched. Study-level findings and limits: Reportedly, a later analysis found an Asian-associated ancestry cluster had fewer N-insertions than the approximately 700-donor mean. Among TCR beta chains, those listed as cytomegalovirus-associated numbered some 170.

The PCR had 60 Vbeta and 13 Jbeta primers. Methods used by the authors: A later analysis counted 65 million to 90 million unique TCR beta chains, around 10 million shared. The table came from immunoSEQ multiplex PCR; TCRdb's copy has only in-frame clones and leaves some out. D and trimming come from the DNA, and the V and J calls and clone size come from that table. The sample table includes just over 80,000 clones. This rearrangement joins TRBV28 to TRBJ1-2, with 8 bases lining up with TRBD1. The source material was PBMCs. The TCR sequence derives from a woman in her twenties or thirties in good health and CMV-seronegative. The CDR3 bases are TGTGCCAGCAGTTTCCCGGGGACAGGTGCCTATGGCTACACCTTC. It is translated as CASSFPGTGAYGYTF.